Shown below are 15 T cell receptor beta chains from a single sample sequenced in a study of blood T cell repertoires in COVID-19. Profiling relied on immunoSEQ multiplex PCR, and the TCRdb table lists in-frame clones only, not all of them. This sample has roughly 200,000 clones, with roughly 90% found just once. Sample: peripheral blood. The receptors come from a man between 35 and 55 years old with acute or convalescent COVID-19.

This rearrangement joins TRBV7-2 to TRBJ1-6, with TRBD1 matching 10 bases. CDR3 length: 17 residues. The trim removed 1 base at V and 14 bases at J, leaving 14 bases unmatched. Germline CDR1 reads SGHTA; CDR2 reads FQGNSA. CDR3 sequence reads: CASSLGPRDRGVGALHF. DNA of the CDR3: TGTGCCAGCAGCTTAGGCCCCCGGGACAGGGGCGTCGGGGCCCTCCACTTT.

The genes are TRBV25-1 and TRBJ2-2; D perhaps matches TRBD1 (6 bases). Germline V gene sequence: CDR1 MGHDK, CDR2 SYGVNS. CDR3 length equals 14 residues. V was shortened by 8 bases and J by 4 bases, with 14 bases between the two germline ends. The CDR3 loop is CASGTDRFTGELFF. CDR3 nucleotide sequence: TGTGCCAGCGGGACCGACAGGTTCACCGGGGAGCTGTTTTTT.

The V and J genes are TRBV4-1 and TRBJ2-1, with TRBD2 matching over 8 bases. With V trimmed by 3 bases and J by 4 bases, 11 bases remained unmatched. The CDR3 extends over 17 amino acids. Germline V gene data show CDR1 as MGHRA and CDR2 as YSYEKL. The CDR3 DNA reads as TGCGCCAGCAGCCAGCCACCGGGGACTAGTCGTTACAATGAGCAGTTCTTC. Protein: CASSQPPGTSRYNEQFF.

The rearrangement uses TRBV5-4 and TRBJ2-1, with TRBD2 as a possible D gene (5 bases). The CDR3 extends over 13 amino acids. The V gene lost 0 bases and the J gene lost 7 bases, with 8 bases spanning the gap. The germline gives CDR1 SGHNT, CDR2 YYREEE (reference sequence). This CDR3 is CASSLAGENEQFF. As DNA, the CDR3 is TGTGCCAGCAGCTTGGCCGGGGAGAATGAGCAGTTCTTC.

The gene calls are TRBV6-6 and TRBJ2-1; 10 bases are shared with TRBD2. The CDR3 is 14 residues long. The germline CDR1 and CDR2 sequences are MNHNY and SVGAGI (reference sequence). The junction had 3 bases not matched to a gene; V was cut back by 5 bases and J by 5 bases. CDR3 residues: CASSVAGGNNEQFF. CDR3 coding DNA: TGTGCCAGCAGTGTAGCGGGGGGAAACAATGAGCAGTTCTTC.

Written as DNA, the CDR3 is TGTGCCAGCGGCCGGACAGGCAATCAGCCCCAGCATTTT. Protein product: CASGRTGNQPQHF. The chain employs TRBV6-5 and TRBJ1-5; tentatively, D is TRBD1 (6 bases). Between the trimmed V and J ends, which lost 8 bases and 2 bases, there was a span of 10 bases. The germline V gene has CDR1 MNHEY and CDR2 SVGAGI. The CDR3 extends over 13 amino acids.

The table lists this clone with a count of one. This chain links TRBV14 with TRBJ1-6; the D is unclear. Germline V gives CDR1 SGHDN, CDR2 FVKESK. The CDR3 is 16 amino acids. The V end was cut by 0 bases, the J end by 5 bases, with 11 bases between. CDR3 in DNA: TGTGCCAGCAGCCAAGATCGCCGGAGGGATAATTCACCCCTCCACTTT. Translating it yields CASSQDRRRDNSPLHF.

This chain uses TRBV6-5 with TRBJ1-4; possibly TRBD1 for D (5 bases). CDR3 length: 14 residues. The V and J ends lost 6 bases and 1 base respectively, with 9 bases between them. The germline gives CDR1 MNHEY, CDR2 SVGAGI. The CDR3 sequence is CASSYQGTNEKLFF. For the CDR3, the DNA is TGTGCCAGCAGCTATCAGGGAACTAATGAAAAACTGTTTTTT.

The chain has TRBV6-2 or TRBV6-3 and TRBJ2-5; no definite D call. The CDR3 length is 14 residues. Between the trimmed V and J ends, which lost 0 bases and 5 bases, there was a span of 10 bases. Per germline, CDR1 MNHEY and CDR2 SVGEGT. The CDR3 DNA sequence: TGTGCCAGCAGTTACTCATCGGCGGTTGAGACCCAGTACTTC. This codes for CASSYSSAVETQYF.

The chain links TRBV29-1 to TRBJ2-2, with 7 bases fitting TRBD1. This CDR3 region has 20 residues. V lost 4 bases, J lost 4 bases, and 24 bases stayed unmatched. Germline values: CDR1 SQVTM, CDR2 ANQGSEA. The CDR3 coding sequence is TGCAGCGTTGTTGAGTTCCAGGGGCGACAGGGTAGAATAATCACCGGGGAGCTGTTTTTT. It codes for CSVVEFQGRQGRIITGELFF.

The rearrangement joins TRBV30 to TRBJ1-2, with D unresolved. Germline loops: CDR1 GTSNPN, CDR2 SVGIG (reference sequence). The CDR3 consists of 9 residues. The V gene lost 7 bases and the J gene lost 7 bases, with 7 bases spanning the gap. The CDR3 DNA reads as TGTGCCTCCGGGGTTGGCTACACCTTC. It is translated as CASGVGYTF.

The rearrangement uses TRBV7-2 and TRBJ1-3; D is undetermined. This CDR3 spans 14 amino acids. Looked up from germline, CDR1 is SGHTA and CDR2 is FQGNSA. Trimming removed 4 bases from V and 4 bases from J, with 11 bases in between. The chain's CDR3 is CASSSTRLGNTIYF. CDR3 nucleotides: TGTGCCAGCAGCTCCACGAGGTTGGGAAACACCATATATTTT.

CDR3 nucleotides: TGCAGCGTTGACCTCAGCACAGATACGCAGTATTTT. Protein sequence: CSVDLSTDTQYF. This chain joins TRBV29-1 and TRBJ2-3, with D uncertain. Per germline, CDR1 SQVTM and CDR2 ANQGSEA. This CDR3 is built from 12 residues. The V end was cut by 3 bases, the J end by 0 bases, with 4 bases between.

This clone was recorded once. The J gene is TRBJ2-5, the V gene TRBV5-5; D is unclear. CDR1 SGHKS and CDR2 YYEKEE come from the germline V gene (reference sequence). CDR3 length equals 13 residues. The V and J ends lost 5 bases and 1 base respectively, with 9 bases between them. For the CDR3, the DNA is TGTGCCAGCAGACTGCTGGTCCAAGAGACCCAGTACTTC. Protein sequence: CASRLLVQETQYF.

V is TRBV11-2 and J is TRBJ1-6; 11 nucleotides line up with TRBD1. This CDR3 contains 18 residues. V gave up 4 bases and J gave up 5 bases; unmatched junction bases: 10. Germline V lookup: CDR1 SGHAT, CDR2 FQNNGV. The CDR3 spells CASSSRGTGGFDNSPLHF. The CDR3 DNA sequence: TGTGCCAGCAGCTCGAGGGGGACAGGGGGTTTTGATAATTCACCCCTCCACTTT.